This is a list of T cell receptor beta chains from one sample in a study of cytotoxic CD8 clonotypes in ibrutinib-treated CLL. Libraries were prepared by immunoSEQ multiplex PCR; TCRdb keeps only in-frame clonotypes and omits some of them. The sample yields about 300,000 clones, around 66% seen once. The sequencing here drew on PBMCs, taken after 36 months of ibrutinib treatment. The receptors come from a human donor with chronic lymphocytic leukemia. Both conserved end residues are part of each CDR3. The D gene is left open where the match is weak. The size entry is marked missing in some rows and otherwise reads once, few, many or a size class.

D gene	CDR3 length	V gene	clone size	J gene	CDR3 DNA	CDR3 protein
.	13	TRBV5-6	.	TRBJ1-2	TGTGCCAGCAGCTTGGCAGCCATCGGGGGCTACACCTTC	CASSLAAIGGYTF
.	13	TRBV13	.	TRBJ1-2	TGTGCCAGCAGCGCCAGGGGAGGCTATGGCTACACCTTC	CASSARGGYGYTF
TRBD1	15	TRBV27	few	TRBJ2-1	TGTGCCAGTAAATTCGAAGGACAGGGTTACAATGAGCAGTTCTTC	CASKFEGQGYNEQFF
TRBD1	15	TRBV7-2	.	TRBJ2-7	TGTGCCAGCAGCTCATCCGGGACAGCTGGTCGCGAGCAGTACTTC	CASSSSGTAGREQYF
.	12	TRBV27	.	TRBJ2-3	TGTGCCAGCAGTTCTGTCACAGATACGCAGTATTTT	CASSSVTDTQYF
TRBD1	12	TRBV4-1	.	TRBJ2-7	TGCGCCAGCAGGGACAGGGGTTACGAGCAGTACTTC	CASRDRGYEQYF
.	14	TRBV29-1	.	TRBJ1-1	TGCAGCGTTAAAGGGGTTTTACGGGGCACTGAAGCTTTCTTT	CSVKGVLRGTEAFF
.	12	TRBV25-1	.	TRBJ1-5	TGTGCCAGCAGTGAATCCCATCAGCCCCAGCATTTT	CASSESHQPQHF
.	12	TRBV5-6	.	TRBJ1-2	TGTGCCAGCAGGAGGGGTGCTTATGGCTACACCTTC	CASRRGAYGYTF
.	15	TRBV5-1	.	TRBJ2-7	TGCGCCAGCAGCCATAGATATAACTTCTCCTACGAGCAGTACTTC	CASSHRYNFSYEQYF
TRBD2	17	TRBV9	.	TRBJ2-7	TGTGCCAGCAGCGTAGGGTCACTAGCGGGGACCCCCTACGAGCAGTACTTC	CASSVGSLAGTPYEQYF
.	16	TRBV7-6	few	TRBJ1-5	TGTGCCAGCAGCTCCCAGCCGGGGTATAGCAATCAGCCCCAGCATTTT	CASSSQPGYSNQPQHF
.	14	TRBV18	few	TRBJ2-7	TGTGCCAGCTCACCTGCAGGGAGCTCCTACGAGCAGTACTTC	CASSPAGSSYEQYF
.	15	TRBV5-1	.	TRBJ1-6	TGCGCCAGCACCGAACAGGGATTTAATAATTCACCCCTCCACTTT	CASTEQGFNNSPLHF
TRBD1	15	TRBV7-3	few	TRBJ1-1	TGTGCCAGCAGCTTAACGGGGACAGCGAACACTGAAGCTTTCTTT	CASSLTGTANTEAFF
TRBD1	14	TRBV7-2	.	TRBJ2-7	TGTGCCAGCAGCTCAAGACAGGGAGCCTACGAGCAGTACTTC	CASSSRQGAYEQYF
.	16	TRBV19	few	TRBJ1-5	TGTGCCAGTAGTCTACCTTGGGGATATAGCAATCAGCCCCAGCATTTT	CASSLPWGYSNQPQHF
TRBD1	14	TRBV29-1	once	TRBJ2-7	TGCAGCGTTGTGGACAGGGGGCTTTACTACGAGCAGTACTTC	CSVVDRGLYYEQYF
TRBD1	15	TRBV5-1	few	TRBJ2-7	TGCGCCAGCAGCTCGAGGGGACAGGGCCTTTGGGAGCAGTACTTC	CASSSRGQGLWEQYF
.	19	TRBV4-1	.	TRBJ1-2	TGCGCCAGCAGCCATCTTGAACAACTCCAGGGAAACCGGAAGGAGAGCTACACCTTC	CASSHLEQLQGNRKESYTF
TRBD1	15	TRBV5-1	few	TRBJ2-1	TGCGCCAGCAGCTCCGGGACAGGGTCTGGGGTTGAGCAGTTCTTC	CASSSGTGSGVEQFF
TRBD2	13	TRBV7-2	.	TRBJ2-7	TGTGCCAGCAGCGTAGCGGGGACCTACGAGCAGTACTTC	CASSVAGTYEQYF
.	12	TRBV27	once	TRBJ1-2	TGTGCCAGCAGCCGGGGGACGGGAGGCTACACCTTC	CASSRGTGGYTF
TRBD2	16	TRBV6-5	.	TRBJ2-1	TGTGCCAGCAGTTACTCGCGGACTAGCGTCTACAATGAGCAGTTCTTC	CASSYSRTSVYNEQFF
.	15	TRBV6-6	.	TRBJ2-7	TGTGCCAGCAGTTACTCGAACACCGGCGTTGGCCTGCAGTACTTC	CASSYSNTGVGLQYF
.	15	TRBV23-1	.	TRBJ2-7	TGCGCCAGCAGTCGTGGACAGATTTCTACCTACGAGCAGTACTTC	CASSRGQISTYEQYF
TRBD1	15	TRBV18	.	TRBJ1-6	TGTGCCAGCTCCCAGGACAGGGGTGGGAATTCACCCCTCCACTTT	CASSQDRGGNSPLHF
.	12	TRBV28	once	TRBJ2-2	TGTGCCAGCAGTTTCCAAACCGGGGAGCTGTTTTTT	CASSFQTGELFF
.	13	TRBV19	.	TRBJ2-3	TGTGCCATCAAATCCCCAGGAGCAGATACGCAGTATTTT	CAIKSPGADTQYF
.	14	TRBV11-1	.	TRBJ2-2	TGTGCCAGCAGCTTAGACCCCCTTGGCGGGGAGCTGTTTTTT	CASSLDPLGGELFF
.	15	TRBV10-3	.	TRBJ1-1	TGTGCCATCAGTGAGTCGGCACCGATGAACACTGAAGCTTTCTTT	CAISESAPMNTEAFF
.	14	TRBV15	.	TRBJ1-5	TGTGCCACCAGCAGAGATGTGGGTGTTCAGCCCCAGCATTTT	CATSRDVGVQPQHF
.	15	TRBV7-9	.	TRBJ1-2	TGTGCCAGCAGTCGTGCCCGGGCCGGAGTGTATGGCTACACCTTC	CASSRARAGVYGYTF
.	16	TRBV9	.	TRBJ2-1	TGTGCCAGCAGCTTAACGTGGGGGGCTTGGGTTGGTGAGCAGTTCTTC	CASSLTWGAWVGEQFF
.	13	TRBV27	.	TRBJ1-2	TGTGCCAGCAGTTTACGAGGGTATAGTGGCTACACCTTC	CASSLRGYSGYTF
.	15	TRBV19	.	TRBJ1-2	TGTGCCAGTAGCCTAGCCGGACAGTCAAACTATGGCTACACCTTC	CASSLAGQSNYGYTF
.	14	TRBV7-2	.	TRBJ2-5	TGTGCCAGCAGCTTAGATCAAGCCCAAGAGACCCAGTACTTC	CASSLDQAQETQYF
TRBD2	16	TRBV5-6	.	TRBJ2-1	TGTGCCAGCAGCCCCCTTAGCGGGGGGATCTACAATGAGCAGTTCTTC	CASSPLSGGIYNEQFF
.	13	TRBV7-7	.	TRBJ1-1	TGTGCCAGCAGCTTAGCTGCGAACACTGAAGCTTTCTTT	CASSLAANTEAFF
.	14	TRBV5-4	.	TRBJ1-1	TGTGCCAGCAGCTTGCTTCAGCGGAACACTGAAGCTTTCTTT	CASSLLQRNTEAFF
TRBD1	16	TRBV5-4	few	TRBJ2-7	TGTGCCAGCAGCTTGCATAAGACTACGACAGGGGGAGAGCAGTACTTC	CASSLHKTTTGGEQYF
.	15	TRBV5-1	.	TRBJ2-2	TGCGCCAGCAGCTTCACAGGAACGAACACCGGGGAGCTGTTTTTT	CASSFTGTNTGELFF
TRBD2	14	TRBV5-1	.	TRBJ2-7	TGCGCCAGCAAACTTTCTAGCGGCTCCTACGAGCAGTACTTC	CASKLSSGSYEQYF
TRBD1	15	TRBV15	.	TRBJ2-7	TGTGCCACCAGCTTTGACAGGGTAACCTACGACGGGCAGTACTTC	CATSFDRVTYDGQYF
.	15	TRBV5-4	.	TRBJ2-1	TGTGCCAGCAGCTTTTTGGACTTCCTGGCAGGCGAGCAGTTCTTC	CASSFLDFLAGEQFF
.	16	TRBV4-1	.	TRBJ2-5	TGCGCCAGCAGCCAAGGCCCGGGCCCCCTTAACGGGCCCCAGTACTTC	CASSQGPGPLNGPQYF
TRBD1	14	TRBV27	.	TRBJ2-7	TGTGCCAGCAGGATGACAGGGAGAGGTTACGAGCAGTACTTC	CASRMTGRGYEQYF
TRBD2	16	TRBV9	.	TRBJ2-3	TGTGCCAGCAGCGAGTGGGAGGGCTTTCTCACAGATACGCAGTATTTT	CASSEWEGFLTDTQYF
TRBD2	15	TRBV25-1	.	TRBJ2-7	TGTGCCAGCAGTGAATGCCTAGCGGGGAAGTGCGAGCAGTACTTC	CASSECLAGKCEQYF
TRBD2	16	TRBV5-1	.	TRBJ2-1	TGCGCCAGCAGCTTGGTTGCTAGCGGGCCCTACAATGAGCAGTTCTTC	CASSLVASGPYNEQFF
.	12	TRBV7-2	.	TRBJ1-2	TGTGCCAGCAGCTTAGAGGGTTATGGCTACACCTTC	CASSLEGYGYTF
.	14	TRBV5-1	.	TRBJ2-7	TGCGCCAGCAGCTTGGCGACAGAGCTCTTCGAGCAGTACTTC	CASSLATELFEQYF
.	14	TRBV6-6	.	TRBJ2-5	TGTGCCAGCAGTCCGGGGGACCCTCAAGAGACCCAGTACTTC	CASSPGDPQETQYF